This T cell receptor beta chain was identified in a study of T-cell memory formation after mild COVID-19. Study-level information: The study found TCR clusters largely donor specific.

The CDR3 is 11 residues long. Germline V CDR1 and CDR2: MNHNY, SVGAGI (reference sequence). Of note for this clonotype: The antigen remains undetermined. At one of its ends the junction is not consistent with the germline gene, which may arise from a read error.

5'RACE primed from the constant segment yielded TCR alpha and TCR beta cDNA libraries bearing sample barcodes and UMIs. Via MiXCR, TCRdb re-called the 5' RACE reads, giving one row per CDR3 protein. The profile shows hundreds of thousands of distinct CDR3 sequences, around 27% of them singletons. Study-wide results and limits: Mostly located in CM and EM were contracting CD4+ clones, with contracting CD8+ clones located in EMRA. Clones that contracted from day 15 to 85 were balanced CD4/CD8, while later expanders leaned CD4+.

The sample was PBMCs or a T cell subset sorted from them (not recorded which). The gene calls are TRBV6-6 and TRBJ2-7; a weak D match, TRBD2 (8 bases). This TCR came from an adult woman who had mild COVID-19 (a few samples of this study predate the infection). Cell type and time point are not known. CDR3 residues: CASSSGTAGAF. CDR3 nucleotides: TGTGCCAGCAGTTCCGGGACAGCGGGGGCTTTC.